The clone carrying this T cell receptor beta chain was observed a single time. CDR1 and CDR2 (germline): SGHTA, FQGTGA. Between the trimmed V and J ends, which lost 3 bases and 4 bases, there was a span of 12 bases. The CDR3 runs 15 residues. The data belong to a study of OX40 agonist ivuxolimab in advanced cancers. Assay: immunoSEQ multiplex PCR; the TCRdb copy retains only in-frame clones and omits some. The sample carries about 90,000 clones, approximately 90% recorded once. This clonotype was sampled from an adult with an advanced solid tumor such as melanoma, head and neck, liver or kidney cancer. V gene TRBV7-3 combines with J gene TRBJ2-2, with D perhaps matching TRBD2 (5 bases). The starting material was CD4+ or CD8+ T cells sorted from blood, obtained in a trial of the OX40 agonist ivuxolimab. CDR3 sequence: CASSFAAASTGELFF. The CDR3 nucleotides read TGTGCCAGCAGCTTCGCAGCGGCCTCCACCGGGGAGCTGTTTTTT.